One sample yielded the 18 T cell receptor beta chains listed below, sequenced in a study of control samples from healthy donors and cancer patients. Assay: immunoSEQ multiplex PCR; the TCRdb copy retains only in-frame clones and omits some. The sample includes 70,000 to 80,000 clones, roughly 90% of them seen just once. Specimen: PBMCs. Receptors were obtained from a woman aged 45-65 years with colorectal cancer.

This clone was counted a single time. This chain joins TRBV5-5 and TRBJ1-1; D is undetermined. Per germline, CDR1 SGHKS and CDR2 YYEKEE (reference sequence). Between the trimmed V and J ends, which lost 4 bases and 5 bases, there was a span of 15 bases. CDR3 length equals 14 residues. The CDR3 protein is CASSQRPGGTEAFF. CDR3 nucleotides: TGTGCCAGCAGCCAGCGACCCGGCGGGACTGAAGCTTTCTTT. Drawing the rest from reference TRBV5-5 and TRBJ1-1, the complete variable domain is DAGVTQSPTHLIKTRGQQVTLRCSPISGHKSVSWYQQVLGQGPQFIFQYYEKEERGRGNFPDRFSARQFPNYSSELNVNALLLGDSALYLCASSQRPGGTEAFFGQGTRLTVV.

This chain joins TRBV3-1 (or the pseudogene TRBV3-2) and TRBJ1-5; the match to TRBD1 covers 7 bases. Germline assignment: CDR1 LGHDT and CDR2 YNNKEL (reference sequence). There are 16 residues in the CDR3. V was clipped by 4 bases and J by 3 bases; unmatched bases: 9. The CDR3: CASSPDREGINQPQHF. CDR3 DNA sequence: TGTGCCAGCAGCCCTGACAGGGAAGGAATCAATCAGCCCCAGCATTTT.

Remarks on this clone: Other DNA sequences from this sample encode an identical CDR3 as well. The chain links TRBV2 to TRBJ2-5; 9 bases map to TRBD2. J lost 5 bases, V lost 1 base, and 2 bases had no gene match. The CDR3 spans 14 residues. Germline loops: CDR1 SNHLY, CDR2 FYNNEI. In nucleotides, the CDR3 is TGTGCCAGCAGTGAAGGGCTAGCGGGGGAGACCCAGTACTTC. Protein sequence: CASSEGLAGETQYF.

The V and J genes are TRBV6-4 and TRBJ2-2; the D is unclear. V was cut by 0 bases and J by 4 bases, with 6 bases left in between. Germline-derived CDR1 and CDR2 are MRHNA and SNTAGT. CDR3 length equals 14 residues. The chain's CDR3 is CASSDSGITGELFF. CDR3 coding DNA: TGTGCCAGCAGTGACTCAGGGATCACCGGGGAGCTGTTTTTT.

The chain employs TRBV3-1 (or the pseudogene TRBV3-2) and TRBJ2-5; D unresolved. Germline CDR1 LGHDT, CDR2 YNNKEL (reference sequence). Trimming cost V 8 bases and J 4 bases, with 11 bases left between them. CDR3 length equals 12 residues. The CDR3 DNA follows: TGTGCCAGCGGGGTTTTAGGAGAGACCCAGTACTTC. Encoded protein: CASGVLGETQYF.

The gene calls are TRBV7-7 and TRBJ2-5; perhaps TRBD1 as D (5 bases). V was clipped by 5 bases and J by 0 bases, with 13 bases between them. This CDR3 region has 15 residues. CDR1 and CDR2 from the germline V gene are SSHAT and FNYEAQ (reference sequence). The CDR3 loop reads CASSRQSGYQETQYF. In DNA form, the CDR3 reads TGTGCCAGCAGCCGACAGTCCGGGTACCAAGAGACCCAGTACTTC.

This chain links TRBV18 with TRBJ1-2; D remains ambiguous. The germline gives CDR1 KGHSH, CDR2 LQKENI. The V gene lost 3 bases and the J gene lost 0 bases, with 8 bases spanning the gap. CDR3 length equals 14 residues. CDR3 bases: TGTGCCAGCTCACCGGACGGAACTAACTATGGCTACACCTTC. As protein: CASSPDGTNYGYTF.

The chain has TRBV5-1 and TRBJ1-1; D is unclear. Per the germline V gene, CDR1 is SGHRS and CDR2 is YFSETQ. This CDR3 has 13 amino acids. The V end was cut by 4 bases, the J end by 0 bases, with 7 bases between. The DNA of the CDR3 is TGCGCCAGCAGCACGGGAATGAACACTGAAGCTTTCTTT. Translation gives CASSTGMNTEAFF. The full variable domain, with the rest looked up from reference TRBV5-1 and TRBJ1-1, is KAGVTQTPRYLIKTRGQQVTLSCSPISGHRSVSWYQQTPGQGLQFLFEYFSETQRNKGNFPGRFSGRQFSNSRSEMNVSTLELGDSALYLCASSTGMNTEAFFGQGTRLTVV.

The chain has TRBV5-1 and TRBJ2-6; the D gene is possibly TRBD1 (6 bases). V was pared by 0 bases and J by 2 bases, with 6 bases between. CDR3 size: 15 residues. CDR1 is SGHRS, CDR2 YFSETQ, per germline. CDR3 protein: CASSLAGAGANVLTF. The CDR3 coding sequence is TGCGCCAGCAGCTTGGCAGGGGCTGGGGCCAACGTCCTGACTTTC.

The chain combines TRBV24-1 with TRBJ2-2, with a tentative D call TRBD1 (6 bases). This CDR3 is built from 17 residues. V lost 4 bases and J lost 3, with 17 bases in between. CDR1 and CDR2 (germline): KGHDR, SFDVKD. This chain's CDR3 is CATSDSSRTDYTGELFF. The CDR3 nucleotides are TGTGCCACCAGTGACTCCTCCCGGACAGATTACACCGGGGAGCTGTTTTTT.

V gene TRBV19 combines with J gene TRBJ2-1; TRBD1 might be the D (7 bases). Germline lookup yields CDR1 LNHDA and CDR2 SQIVND (reference sequence). The length of the CDR3 is 15 residues. V dropped 7 bases and J dropped 2 bases, with 15 bases sitting between them. The CDR3, as DNA: TGTGCCAGTATGCCCGGCAGGGGGGCCTACAATGAGCAGTTCTTC. Amino acid sequence: CASMPGRGAYNEQFF.

The chain uses TRBV18 and TRBJ2-5; 10 bases align to TRBD2. Germline V gene lookup returns CDR1 KGHSH and CDR2 LQKENI. The V segment lost 4 bases and the J segment 5 bases; nucleotides outside the gene matches: 13. The CDR3 has 17 amino acids. The CDR3 DNA is TGTGCCAGCTCACGCTTCGGTGGGACTAGCGTTTGGGAGACCCAGTACTTC. Protein: CASSRFGGTSVWETQYF.

This chain uses TRBV14 with TRBJ1-2; D not resolved. The V gene lost 2 bases and the J gene lost 4 bases, with 11 bases spanning the gap. The CDR3 totals 14 residues. The germline gives CDR1 SGHDN, CDR2 FVKESK. CDR3 in DNA: TGTGCCAGCAGCCAATCCGCCAGGTCCTATGGCTACACCTTC. Its protein product is CASSQSARSYGYTF.

V and J are TRBV18 and TRBJ2-1, with 9 bases identical to TRBD2. The CDR3 has 14 residues. V lost 3 bases, J lost 7 bases, and 4 bases stayed unmatched. The germline V gene has CDR1 KGHSH and CDR2 LQKENI. The CDR3 DNA is TGTGCCAGCTCACCGAGAGGACTAGCGAATGAGCAGTTCTTC. Protein product: CASSPRGLANEQFF.

The V and J genes are TRBV6-1 and TRBJ2-1; tentative D call: TRBD1 (6 bases). CDR1 is MNHNS, CDR2 SASEGT, per germline. V lost 3 bases and J lost 5, with 14 bases in between. This CDR3 comprises 15 residues. The CDR3 DNA reads as TGTGCCAGCAGTGAGGACAGATGGAACAACAATGAGCAGTTCTTC. Translated: CASSEDRWNNNEQFF.

The rearrangement links TRBV3-1 (or the pseudogene TRBV3-2) to TRBJ1-2; D gene ambiguous. Germline-derived CDR1 and CDR2 are LGHDT and YNNKEL (reference sequence). CDR3 length equals 18 residues. Trimming stripped 1 base from V and 3 bases from J, with 21 bases between. This chain's CDR3 is CASSQAVELRLDDYGYTF. The CDR3 DNA is TGTGCCAGCAGCCAAGCAGTGGAATTACGCCTCGATGACTATGGCTACACCTTC.

This clone turned up a few times. The chain recombines TRBV5-8 with TRBJ2-2; D is undetermined. Germline CDR1 SGHTS, CDR2 YDEGEE. V was trimmed by 3 bases and J by 2 bases, leaving 2 bases between them. The CDR3 loop spans 12 amino acids. Written as DNA, the CDR3 is TGTGCCAGCAGCTCAAACACCGGGGAGCTGTTTTTT. It translates to CASSSNTGELFF.

J is TRBJ1-5 and V is TRBV19; D gene ambiguous. Germline loops: CDR1 LNHDA, CDR2 SQIVND (reference sequence). The CDR3 is 15 amino acids. Trimming shortened V by 4 bases and J by 6 bases, and 16 bases separated the two germline ends. DNA of the CDR3: TGTGCCAGTAGTAGATTGACGGCGGGTCGTCAGCCCCAGCATTTT. Translation: CASSRLTAGRQPQHF.